This T cell receptor (beta chain) was recovered during a study of cytomegalovirus exposure and HLA in healthy donors. The PCR made use of 60 Vbeta and 13 Jbeta primers. Sequencing used immunoSEQ multiplex PCR; TCRdb keeps in-frame clones, though not all of them. The sample carries some 180,000 clones, roughly 79% recorded once. CDR3 length: 15 residues. Trimming at V came to 3 bases and at J to 0 bases, leaving 5 bases not matched to a gene. Germline V gene lookup returns CDR1 MRHNA and CDR2 SNTAGT. The chain employs TRBV6-4 and TRBJ2-7; 7 nucleotides agree with TRBD1. The sequence came from a male donor in good health and CMV-seronegative. Sequences were obtained from PBMCs. CDR3 sequence (DNA): TGTGCCAGCAGTGAAGAATCAGGGGGCTCCTACGAGCAGTACTTC. Its translation is CASSEESGGSYEQYF.